The 16 T cell receptor beta chains listed next were all sequenced from one sample in a study of graft-versus-host responses after intestinal transplantation (TCRdb year 2021). The time point tag for this specimen amounts to: cells obtained before transplantation from donor or recipient. No antigen is known for these receptors. To prepare the library, the immunoSEQ multiplex PCR assay was applied. Here the immuneACCESS table is served through TCRdb, limited to in-frame sequences with V and J called. Missing clones are a known gap in these copies; in checked studies unresolved V genes cover under half, and the rest lacks a known reason. For this sample there are over 100,000 clones; 90% to 95% appear just once. The top ten clonotypes cover over 2.5% of the sample. The sample consisted of unstimulated CD8+ T cells sorted from spleen or lymph node cells, taken before intestinal transplant. Receptors were obtained from a human donor who received an intestinal transplant.

This clone was counted a single time. The chain has TRBV4-2 and TRBJ1-2; 7 nucleotides match TRBD1. The CDR3 consists of 14 residues. The J segment lost 8 bases and the V segment lost 0 bases, leaving 6 bases of the junction unmatched. The germline V gene has CDR1 LGHNA and CDR2 YNFKEQ. The CDR3 region is CASSQDGGGRGYTF. The CDR3 DNA sequence: TGTGCCAGCAGCCAAGATGGAGGGGGCCGGGGCTACACCTTC.

This clone has only a few counts. The chain couples TRBV19 to TRBJ1-1; D uncertain. CDR3 length equals 10 residues. Germline CDR1 LNHDA, CDR2 SQIVND (reference sequence). V lost 10 bases to trimming and J lost 1 base, with 4 bases between them. The CDR3 nucleotides read TGTGCCACAAGGAACACTGAAGCTTTCTTT. Encoded protein: CATRNTEAFF.

This chain links TRBV4-1 with TRBJ2-7, with 14 bases fitting TRBD2. Unmatched junction bases numbered 13, after V lost 4 bases and J lost 5 bases. Germline-derived CDR1 and CDR2 are MGHRA and YSYEKL. There are 18 residues in the CDR3. The CDR3 sequence: CASSLRGTSGSIVDEQYF. The DNA for the CDR3 is TGCGCCAGCAGCCTAAGAGGGACTAGCGGGAGTATCGTAGACGAGCAGTACTTC.

This clone appeared once. This rearrangement joins TRBV28 to TRBJ2-1; 7 bases line up with TRBD2. J was trimmed by 10 bases and V by 0 bases; bases with no gene match: 0. CDR3 size: 12 residues. Germline CDR1 reads MDHEN; CDR2 reads SYDVKM. The CDR3 DNA is TGTGCCAGCAGTTTATGGGGGGGGGAGCAGTTCTTC. The encoded protein is CASSLWGGEQFF.

This chain links TRBV13 with TRBJ1-1; D ambiguous. Germline CDR1 reads PRHDT; CDR2 reads FYEKMQ (reference sequence). Trimming pared 5 bases from V and 10 bases from J, leaving 20 bases between. This CDR3 spans 14 amino acids. The CDR3 spells CASSLGSNAPGAFF. The CDR3 DNA sequence: TGTGCCAGCAGCCTGGGATCGAACGCCCCAGGAGCTTTCTTT.

The chain has TRBV9 and TRBJ2-1; D not certain. The CDR3 runs to 15 residues. Per germline, CDR1 SGDLS and CDR2 YYNGEE. Trimming left V 0 bases short and J 5 bases short, with 12 bases between. The CDR3 here is CASSVGVAVHNEQFF. CDR3 coding DNA: TGTGCCAGCAGCGTAGGCGTAGCCGTCCACAATGAGCAGTTCTTC.

In this sample, this clone turned up once. The chain employs TRBV15 and TRBJ2-4; the D is unclear. V dropped 4 bases and J dropped 3 bases, with 22 bases sitting between them. The CDR3 runs to 18 residues. Germline values: CDR1 LNHNV, CDR2 YYDKDF (reference sequence). DNA for the CDR3: TGTGCCACCAGCACCCAAAGTGGTGGCTTCCTTGGCAAAAACATTCAGTACTTC. Amino acid sequence: CATSTQSGGFLGKNIQYF.

The chain employs TRBV5-1 and TRBJ2-3, with TRBD2 matching 9 bases. CDR3 length: 17 amino acids. Germline V gene lookup returns CDR1 SGHRS and CDR2 YFSETQ. V lost 4 bases to trimming and J lost 2 bases; unmatched junction nucleotides: 11. The CDR3 DNA follows: TGCGCCAGCAGCCTGCGGGGGAGCGGGAGGACCACAGATACGCAGTATTTT. The encoded protein is CASSLRGSGRTTDTQYF.

This clone has just one count. This chain uses TRBV28 with TRBJ2-2; D tentatively fits TRBD1 or TRBD2 (5 bases each). CDR1 is MDHEN, CDR2 SYDVKM, per germline. This CDR3 contains 13 residues. The V and J ends lost 3 bases and 7 bases respectively, with 9 bases between them. Here the CDR3 reads CASSFGGDGELFF. CDR3 coding DNA: TGTGCCAGCAGTTTTGGGGGTGACGGGGAGCTGTTTTTT.

The V call is TRBV13, the J call TRBJ2-3, with D uncertain. V was shortened by 5 bases and J by 6 bases, with 15 bases between the two germline ends. Germline V gives CDR1 PRHDT, CDR2 FYEKMQ (reference sequence). The CDR3 totals 14 residues. DNA for the CDR3: TGTGCCAGCAGCGGCCCTGGCGGAAGGGATACGCAGTATTTT. Encoded protein: CASSGPGGRDTQYF.

This clone was counted a single time. The J gene is TRBJ2-2, the V gene TRBV7-9, with 8 positions matching TRBD2. There are 15 residues in the CDR3. CDR1 is SEHNR, CDR2 FQNEAQ, per germline (reference sequence). The V and J ends lost 3 bases and 6 bases, in that order; junction bases with no gene match: 6. CDR3 protein: CASSLGLGDAGELFF. The DNA of the CDR3 is TGTGCCAGCAGCTTGGGACTAGGGGATGCCGGGGAGCTGTTTTTT.

The J gene is TRBJ2-3, the V gene TRBV11-2, with D perhaps TRBD2 (5 bases). The CDR3 runs 17 residues. Germline CDR1 reads SGHAT; CDR2 reads FQNNGV. The V and J ends lost 5 bases and 3 bases respectively, with 21 bases between them. The chain's CDR3 is CASSPQDYLDGTDTQYF. CDR3 bases: TGTGCCAGCAGCCCCCAAGACTACCTAGACGGGACAGATACGCAGTATTTT. The complete variable domain, with remaining parts taken from reference TRBV11-2 and TRBJ2-3, reads EAGVAQSPRYKIIEKRQSVAFWCNPISGHATLYWYQQILGQGPKLLIQFQNNGVVDDSQLPKDRFSAERLKGVDSTLKIQPAKLEDSAVYLCASSPQDYLDGTDTQYFGPGTRLTVL.

The chain combines TRBV5-4 with TRBJ2-5; the D gene could be TRBD1 or TRBD2 (5 bases each). Gene TRBJ2-7 matches the end of the DNA better, so the J call may be wrong. Germline V gene sequence: CDR1 SGHNT, CDR2 YYREEE (reference sequence). This CDR3 is 18 amino acids long. The CDR3 DNA reads as TGTGCCAGCAGCTTTTTTCAGTCGGGACGGACCTCAATCTACGAGCAGTACTTC. Encoded protein: CASSFFQSGRTSIYEQYF.

This chain uses TRBV5-1 with TRBJ1-1; D call uncertain. The CDR3 consists of 13 residues. Germline loops: CDR1 SGHRS, CDR2 YFSETQ. Trimming removed 6 bases at V and 4 bases at J, with 13 bases between. This chain's CDR3 is CASNFGSGTEAFF. The CDR3 bases are TGCGCCAGCAACTTTGGGAGTGGCACTGAAGCTTTCTTT. The full variable domain, in which reference TRBV5-1 and TRBJ1-1 provide the parts outside the CDR3, is KAGVTQTPRYLIKTRGQQVTLSCSPISGHRSVSWYQQTPGQGLQFLFEYFSETQRNKGNFPGRFSGRQFSNSRSEMNVSTLELGDSALYLCASNFGSGTEAFFGQGTRLTVV.

This rearrangement joins TRBV10-3 to TRBJ2-7; D gene unclear. CDR3 length: 12 residues. The germline gives CDR1 ENHRY, CDR2 SYGVKD. V gave up 4 bases and J gave up 7 bases, with 11 bases separating them. CDR3 in DNA: TGTGCCATCAGTGCCTACAGCCCAGAGCAGTACTTC. Translating gives CAISAYSPEQYF.

The genes are TRBV5-5 and TRBJ1-1; 8 bases are a match to TRBD1. The V segment lost 4 bases and the J segment 5 bases; nucleotides outside the gene matches: 7. This CDR3 is 14 amino acids long. CDR1 is SGHKS, CDR2 YYEKEE, per germline (reference sequence). CDR3 amino acids: CASSIGQGVTEAFF. CDR3 bases: TGTGCCAGCAGCATTGGACAGGGTGTGACTGAAGCTTTCTTT.